This T cell receptor beta chain was sequenced during a study of cytomegalovirus exposure and HLA in healthy donors. PCR was performed using 60 Vbeta and 13 Jbeta primers. Here immunoSEQ multiplex PCR was the method, and the copy in TCRdb shows in-frame clones only, minus some. The table lists around 110,000 clones, approximately 80% of them singletons. Germline V gene lookup returns CDR1 SGHVS and CDR2 FNYEAQ. The CDR3 sequence is 15 residues long. The ends were cut back, 2 bases at V and 4 bases at J, with 12 bases in the middle. This TCR was recovered from a young man in good health and CMV-seropositive. V and J are TRBV7-6 and TRBJ2-1; D might be TRBD2 (7 bases). The sequenced sample was PBMCs. For the CDR3, the DNA is TGTGCCAGCAGCTTACCGGGGGGCGATTACAATGAGCAGTTCTTC. Translation: CASSLPGGDYNEQFF.